The clone carrying this T cell receptor (beta chain) has at least ten counts. The target antigen is unknown. In germline, CDR1 is DFQATT, CDR2 SNEGSKA (reference sequence). The CDR3 totals 13 residues. Between the trimmed V and J ends, which lost 6 bases and 1 base, there was a span of 12 bases. This entry belongs to a study of T cell repertoires in cytomegalovirus infection. Background on the study: Public TCR beta signatures were indicative of both CMV infection and a matching HLA type.

Using its own MiXCR run on the reads, TCRdb lists one record per CDR3 protein. Of about 250,000 distinct CDR3 sequences in the sample, 6% to 8% are singletons; the top ten hold around 6%. Whole-study results and caveats: In two of eight donors, the top clonotype was HLA-C-restricted CMV-specific.

The chain recombines TRBV20-1 with TRBJ1-1, with a possible D match to TRBD1 (5 bases). This TCR was recovered from a human donor in good health (CMV status not recorded). Some clones in this sample may be carry-over from other donors' samples. The sequencing input was PBMCs. DNA for the CDR3: TGCAGTGCCGCGACAGACCCGAACACTGAAGCTTTCTTT. Translation gives CSAATDPNTEAFF.